This TCR beta chain was observed in a study of OX40 agonist ivuxolimab in advanced cancers. Clones were read by immunoSEQ multiplex PCR, and TCRdb kept only the in-frame ones, dropping some. The sample records 80,000 or so clones, 85% to 90% being singletons. This clone was recorded only once. People who had autoimmune disease history or systemic immunosuppression were excluded. The TCR comes from an adult with an advanced solid tumor such as melanoma, head and neck, liver or kidney cancer. Sequencing used CD4+ or CD8+ T cells sorted from blood, obtained in a trial of the OX40 agonist ivuxolimab.

This CDR3 is CASSPTSGGVETQYF. CDR3 bases: TGCGCCAGCAGCCCCACGAGCGGGGGGGTAGAGACCCAGTACTTC. The chain couples TRBV5-1 to TRBJ2-5; 10 nucleotides agree with TRBD2. This CDR3 spans 15 amino acids. CDR1 SGHRS and CDR2 YFSETQ come from the germline V gene. Trimming took 4 bases from V and 4 from J; bases not matched to a gene: 7. Complete variable domain (other parts from reference TRBV5-1 and TRBJ2-5): KAGVTQTPRYLIKTRGQQVTLSCSPISGHRSVSWYQQTPGQGLQFLFEYFSETQRNKGNFPGRFSGRQFSNSRSEMNVSTLELGDSALYLCASSPTSGGVETQYFGPGTRLLVL.